Sequencing of this TCR beta chain was carried out in a study of shared clonotypes between healthy human individuals. There are a few counts of this clone. Here immunoSEQ multiplex PCR was the method, and the copy in TCRdb shows in-frame clones only, minus some. The data show around 530,000 clones, with around 81% seen just once and more than 10% held by the top ten. V was shortened by 5 bases and J by 5 bases, with 6 bases between the two germline ends. The CDR3 has 11 residues. Germline V lookup: CDR1 MDHEN, CDR2 SYDVKM. The origin of this receptor is a woman aged 40 to 50 in good health. Some clones in this sample may be carry-over from other donors' samples. The material sequenced was PBMCs. The V and J genes are TRBV28 and TRBJ2-5; D is undetermined. The CDR3 is CASSTPETQYF. As DNA, the CDR3 is TGTGCCAGCAGTACGCCCGAGACCCAGTACTTC. The full variable domain, its missing parts supplied by reference TRBV28 and TRBJ2-5, is DVKVTQSSRYLVKRTGEKVFLECVQDMDHENMFWYRQDPGLGLRLIYFSYDVKMKEKGDIPEGYSVSREKKERFSLILESASTNQTSMYLCASSTPETQYFGPGTRLLVL.